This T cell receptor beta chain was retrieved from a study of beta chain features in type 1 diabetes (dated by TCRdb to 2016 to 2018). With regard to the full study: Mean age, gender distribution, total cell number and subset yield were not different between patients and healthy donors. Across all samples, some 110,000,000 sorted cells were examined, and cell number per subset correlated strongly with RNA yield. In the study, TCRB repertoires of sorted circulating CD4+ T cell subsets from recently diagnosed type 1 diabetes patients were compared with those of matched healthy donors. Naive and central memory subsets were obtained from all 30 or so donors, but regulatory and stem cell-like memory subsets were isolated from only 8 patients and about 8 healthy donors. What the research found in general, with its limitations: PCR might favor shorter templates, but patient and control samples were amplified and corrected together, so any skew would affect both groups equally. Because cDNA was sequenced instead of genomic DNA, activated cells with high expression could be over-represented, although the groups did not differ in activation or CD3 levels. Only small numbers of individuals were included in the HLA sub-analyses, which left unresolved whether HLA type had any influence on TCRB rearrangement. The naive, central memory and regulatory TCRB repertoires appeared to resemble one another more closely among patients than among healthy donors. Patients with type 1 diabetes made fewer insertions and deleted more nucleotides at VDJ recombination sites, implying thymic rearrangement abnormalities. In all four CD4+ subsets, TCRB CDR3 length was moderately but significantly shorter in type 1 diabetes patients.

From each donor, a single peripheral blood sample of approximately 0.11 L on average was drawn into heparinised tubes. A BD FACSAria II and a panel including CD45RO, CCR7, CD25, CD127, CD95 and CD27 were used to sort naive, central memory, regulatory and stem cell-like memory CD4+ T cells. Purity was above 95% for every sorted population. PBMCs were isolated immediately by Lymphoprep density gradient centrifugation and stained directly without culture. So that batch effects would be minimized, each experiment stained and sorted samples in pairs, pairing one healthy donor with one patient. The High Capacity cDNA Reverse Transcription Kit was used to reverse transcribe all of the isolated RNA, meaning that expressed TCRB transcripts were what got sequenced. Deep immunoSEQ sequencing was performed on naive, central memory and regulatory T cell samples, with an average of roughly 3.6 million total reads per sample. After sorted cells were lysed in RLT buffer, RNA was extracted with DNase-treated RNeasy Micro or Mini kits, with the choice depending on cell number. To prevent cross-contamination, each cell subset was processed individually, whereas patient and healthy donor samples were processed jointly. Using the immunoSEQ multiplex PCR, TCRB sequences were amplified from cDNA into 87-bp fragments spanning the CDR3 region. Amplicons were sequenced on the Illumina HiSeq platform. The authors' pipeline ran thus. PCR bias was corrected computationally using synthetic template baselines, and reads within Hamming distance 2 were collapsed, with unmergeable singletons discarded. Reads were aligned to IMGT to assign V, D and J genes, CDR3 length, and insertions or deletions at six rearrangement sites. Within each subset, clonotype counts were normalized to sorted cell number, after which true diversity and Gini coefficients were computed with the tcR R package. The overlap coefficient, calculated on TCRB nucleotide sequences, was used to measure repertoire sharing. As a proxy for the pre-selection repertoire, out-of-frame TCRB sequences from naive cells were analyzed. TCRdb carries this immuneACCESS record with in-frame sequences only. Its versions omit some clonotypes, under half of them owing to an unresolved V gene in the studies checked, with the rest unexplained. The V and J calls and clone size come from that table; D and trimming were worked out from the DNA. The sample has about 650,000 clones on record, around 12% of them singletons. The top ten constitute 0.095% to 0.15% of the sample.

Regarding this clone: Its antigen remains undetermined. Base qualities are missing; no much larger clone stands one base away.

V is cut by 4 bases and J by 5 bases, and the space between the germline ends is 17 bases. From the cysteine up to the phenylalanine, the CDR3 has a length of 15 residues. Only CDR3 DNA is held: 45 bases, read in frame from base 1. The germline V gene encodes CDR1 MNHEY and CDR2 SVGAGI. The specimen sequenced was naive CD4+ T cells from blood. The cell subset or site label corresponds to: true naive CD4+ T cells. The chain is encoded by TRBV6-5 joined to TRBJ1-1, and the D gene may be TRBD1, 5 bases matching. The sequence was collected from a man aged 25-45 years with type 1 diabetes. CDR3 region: CASSLRGAARTEAFF. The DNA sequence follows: TGTGCCAGCAGTTTACGAGGGGCCGCTCGGACTGAAGCTTTCTTT.